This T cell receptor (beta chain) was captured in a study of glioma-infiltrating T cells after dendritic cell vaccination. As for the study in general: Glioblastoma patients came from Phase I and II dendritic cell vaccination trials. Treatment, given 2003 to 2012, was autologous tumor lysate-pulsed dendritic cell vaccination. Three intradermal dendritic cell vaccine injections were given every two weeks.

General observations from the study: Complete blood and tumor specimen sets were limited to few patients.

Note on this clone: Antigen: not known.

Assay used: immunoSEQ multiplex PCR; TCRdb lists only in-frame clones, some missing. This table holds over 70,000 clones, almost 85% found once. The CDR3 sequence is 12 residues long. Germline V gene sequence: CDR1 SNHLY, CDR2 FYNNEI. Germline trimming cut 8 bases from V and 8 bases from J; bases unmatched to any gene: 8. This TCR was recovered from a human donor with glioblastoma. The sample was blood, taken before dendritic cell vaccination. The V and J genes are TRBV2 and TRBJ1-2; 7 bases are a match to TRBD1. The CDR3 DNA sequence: TGTGCCAGCCAGGAGGGGGCCCGGGGCTACACCTTC. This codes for CASQEGARGYTF.